These T cell receptor beta chains were read from a single sample in a study of blood T cell repertoires in COVID-19. Here immunoSEQ multiplex PCR was the method, and the copy in TCRdb shows in-frame clones only, minus some. The sample carries approximately 270,000 clones, roughly 88% recorded once. Source material: peripheral blood. These TCRs come from a man of 80 years or more with acute or convalescent COVID-19. CDR3s include the opening cysteine and the closing phenylalanine or tryptophan. Each record gives: D gene, clone size, V gene, J gene, CDR3 protein, CDR3 DNA. The D gene is left open where the match is weak. Size tells how often a clone was seen (once, few, many) or the class of an expanded clone, and some rows leave it out.

>NA|NA|TRBV11-3|TRBJ2-1
CASAPNRASYNEQFF
TGTGCCAGCGCTCCGAACAGGGCTTCCTACAATGAGCAGTTCTTC
>NA|once|TRBV11-2|TRBJ1-4
CASSLVGGTATNEKLFF
TGTGCCAGCAGCTTAGTGGGAGGGACCGCAACTAATGAAAAACTGTTTTTT
>NA|once|TRBV7-8|TRBJ2-1
CASSLSSGGEQFF
TGTGCCAGCAGCCTTAGTAGCGGAGGTGAGCAGTTCTTC
>NA|NA|TRBV28|TRBJ2-5
CASNTQGPQETQYF
TGTGCCAGCAACACACAGGGTCCCCAAGAGACCCAGTACTTC
>NA|NA|TRBV6-5|TRBJ1-6
CASSYSTGGNSPLHF
TGTGCCAGCAGTTACTCGACGGGGGGAAATTCACCCCTCCACTTT
>TRBD1|NA|TRBV7-9|TRBJ1-2
CASSLPWGQGILQHGYTF
TGTGCCAGCAGCCTCCCGTGGGGACAGGGAATCTTACAGCATGGCTACACCTTC
>TRBD1|NA|TRBV19|TRBJ2-7
CASGGQGVSYEQYF
TGTGCCAGTGGGGGCCAGGGGGTCTCCTACGAGCAGTACTTC
>NA|NA|TRBV7-9|TRBJ1-1
CASSLAIAEKQAEAFF
TGTGCCAGCAGCTTAGCGATTGCAGAGAAACAGGCTGAAGCTTTCTTT
>NA|once|TRBV6-5|TRBJ1-6
CASESGSYNSPLHF
TGTGCCAGCGAATCGGGCTCCTATAATTCACCCCTCCACTTT
>NA|once|TRBV5-1|TRBJ2-2
CASRSGYSTGELFF
TGCGCCAGCCGGAGCGGGTATAGCACCGGGGAGCTGTTTTTT
>NA|NA|TRBV19|TRBJ2-3
CASSDGLDTDTQYF
TGTGCCAGTAGTGATGGGCTTGACACAGATACGCAGTATTTT
>NA|NA|TRBV27|TRBJ1-1
CASSLYTGPDRNTEAFF
TGTGCCAGCAGTTTATACACAGGGCCCGATCGGAACACTGAAGCTTTCTTT
>TRBD2|NA|TRBV19|TRBJ2-3
CASSIGGRLDTQYF
TGTGCCAGTAGTATAGGCGGGAGATTAGATACGCAGTATTTT
>NA|NA|TRBV19|TRBJ1-5
CASRRPGYSNQPQHF
TGTGCCAGTAGACGGCCAGGGTATAGCAATCAGCCCCAGCATTTT
>TRBD2|NA|TRBV7-9|TRBJ2-1
CASRSAGGLNEQFF
TGTGCCAGCAGGTCGGCGGGAGGATTGAATGAGCAGTTCTTC
>TRBD1|once|TRBV14|TRBJ1-6
CASSQTQGANSPLHF
TGTGCCAGCAGCCAAACACAGGGGGCAAATTCACCCCTCCACTTT
>NA|NA|TRBV5-1|TRBJ2-2
CASSLAGGTIGELFF
TGCGCCAGCAGCTTGGCCGGGGGAACTATCGGGGAGCTGTTTTTT
>TRBD2|NA|TRBV2|TRBJ2-1
CASSETSGSPYNEQFF
TGTGCCAGCAGTGAGACTAGCGGGTCGCCCTACAATGAGCAGTTCTTC
>NA|NA|TRBV6-2/TRBV6-3|TRBJ1-2
CASSSGGRGYTF
TGTGCCAGCAGTTCGGGGGGTCGTGGCTACACCTTC
>NA|NA|TRBV6-2/TRBV6-3|TRBJ1-5
CASSFPGIQPQHF
TGTGCCAGCAGTTTTCCAGGGATACAGCCCCAGCATTTT
>TRBD2|NA|TRBV5-1|TRBJ2-5
CASSSTSGGSRETQYF
TGCGCCAGCAGCAGTACTAGCGGGGGTAGTAGGGAGACCCAGTACTTC
>TRBD2|NA|TRBV6-5|TRBJ2-5
CASSYSPSGAEETQYF
TGTGCCAGCAGTTACTCGCCTAGCGGGGCCGAAGAGACCCAGTACTTC
>NA|NA|TRBV25-1|TRBJ2-6
CASSEVRGSGANVLTF
TGTGCCAGCAGTGAAGTCAGGGGCTCTGGGGCCAACGTCCTGACTTTC
>NA|NA|TRBV19|TRBJ1-4
CASRDRSGSEKLFF
TGTGCCAGTAGAGACCGCTCGGGAAGTGAAAAACTGTTTTTT
>TRBD1|NA|TRBV9|TRBJ2-5
CASSPGDRGLQETQYF
TGTGCCAGCAGCCCCGGGGACAGGGGTCTTCAAGAGACCCAGTACTTC
>NA|NA|TRBV18|TRBJ1-5
CASSPGTYNSNQPQHF
TGTGCCAGCTCACCTGGGACATACAATAGCAATCAGCCCCAGCATTTT
>TRBD2|NA|TRBV15|TRBJ2-7
CATSTAGTKQYF
TGTGCCACCAGCACCGCCGGGACTAAGCAGTACTTC
>TRBD1|NA|TRBV18|TRBJ2-7
CASSPGQVSSYEQYF
TGTGCCAGCTCACCGGGACAGGTTAGCTCCTACGAGCAGTACTTC
>TRBD1|NA|TRBV19|TRBJ2-2
CASSSRDRGNTGELFF
TGTGCCAGTAGTTCCCGGGACAGGGGGAACACCGGGGAGCTGTTTTTT
>TRBD1|NA|TRBV6-2/TRBV6-3|TRBJ2-5
CASSSMTGFGETQYF
TGTGCCAGCAGTTCGATGACAGGGTTCGGGGAGACCCAGTACTTC
>NA|NA|TRBV12-3/TRBV12-4|TRBJ1-6
CASSLTDNSPLHF
TGTGCCAGCAGTCTGACTGATAATTCACCCCTCCACTTT
>TRBD2|NA|TRBV15|TRBJ2-5
CATSRDMSSGTTQETQYF
TGTGCCACCAGCAGAGATATGTCCTCCGGGACTACTCAAGAGACCCAGTACTTC
>NA|NA|TRBV6-1|TRBJ1-1
CASSEVAGRATEAFF
TGTGCCAGCAGTGAAGTGGCAGGGAGGGCCACTGAAGCTTTCTTT
>TRBD2|NA|TRBV3-1/TRBV3-2|TRBJ2-1
CASSPPSGRNNEQFF
TGTGCCAGCAGCCCCCCTAGCGGGAGAAACAATGAGCAGTTCTTC
>NA|NA|TRBV9|TRBJ1-2
CASTTGNYGYTF
TGTGCCAGCACGACGGGGAACTATGGCTACACCTTC
>NA|NA|TRBV19|TRBJ1-4
CASSSSRAVEGEKLFF
TGTGCCAGTAGTAGCTCCAGGGCGGTGGAGGGTGAAAAACTGTTTTTT
>NA|once|TRBV18|TRBJ1-3
CASSPRQVLSGNTIYF
TGTGCCAGCTCACCGAGACAGGTTCTATCTGGAAACACCATATATTTT
>TRBD2|NA|TRBV5-4|TRBJ2-1
CASSLPLAGGLSYEQFF
TGTGCCAGCAGCTTACCCTTGGCGGGGGGGCTTTCTTATGAGCAGTTCTTC
>NA|NA|TRBV18|TRBJ1-4
CASSPRTGADEKLFF
TGTGCCAGCTCACCACGTACTGGGGCGGATGAAAAACTGTTTTTT
>TRBD1|NA|TRBV25-1|TRBJ1-1
CASSTGGSGTNTEAFF
TGTGCCAGCAGTACAGGGGGCTCTGGGACTAACACTGAAGCTTTCTTT